Presented here are 19 T cell receptor beta chains from one specimen sequenced in a study of metastatic and nonmetastatic thyroid tumors. Among the patients, none had received any treatment before thyroid surgery. TCRdb re-processed the PCR reads through MiXCR. This table has 35,000 to 45,000 clones, roughly 3.2% appearing once. Specimen: blood. All receptors derive from a female donor with papillary thyroid cancer or a benign thyroid nodule (not recorded which). Some clones in this sample may be carry-over from other donors' samples.

V and J are TRBV2 and TRBJ1-4; TRBD1 is a possible D gene (6 bases). The CDR3 length is 14 residues. Trimming shortened V by 5 bases and J by 6 bases, and 13 bases separated the two germline ends. CDR1 SNHLY and CDR2 FYNNEI come from the germline V gene. The CDR3 reads CASSTGSGYEKLFF. CDR3 nucleotide sequence: TGTGCCAGCAGTACAGGGTCGGGTTATGAAAAACTGTTTTTT.

Judged by abundance, this clone is medium-sized (0.01 to 0.1%). The chain links TRBV11-2 to TRBJ2-1; 12 bases align to TRBD2. Germline V gene data show CDR1 as SGHAT and CDR2 as FQNNGV. V was clipped by 0 bases and J by 7 bases; unmatched bases: 16. The CDR3 spans 20 residues. CDR3 bases: TGTGCCAGCAGCTTAGAGTGGGCGGCTAGCGGGAGGGCCAGAACAAATGAGCAGTTCTTC. Protein: CASSLEWAASGRARTNEQFF.

This chain connects TRBV28 to TRBJ1-1; a possible D gene is TRBD1 (5 bases). V was pared by 4 bases and J by 10 bases, with 19 bases between. The CDR3 spans 14 residues. Germline loops: CDR1 MDHEN, CDR2 SYDVKM. This chain's CDR3 is CASSSPMEGLGAFF. The CDR3 nucleotides are TGTGCCAGCAGTTCCCCCATGGAGGGGTTGGGAGCTTTCTTT. The full variable domain, with the rest looked up from reference TRBV28 and TRBJ1-1, is DVKVTQSSRYLVKRTGEKVFLECVQDMDHENMFWYRQDPGLGLRLIYFSYDVKMKEKGDIPEGYSVSREKKERFSLILESASTNQTSMYLCASSSPMEGLGAFFGQGTRLTVV.

This clone showed up many times. A read error may account for a junction end that differs from germline. The chain links TRBV9 to TRBJ2-5; D might be TRBD1 or TRBD2, each matching 5 bases. Germline V CDR1 and CDR2: SGDLS, YYNGEE. This CDR3 is 14 amino acids long. The CDR3 DNA reads as TGTGCCAGCAGCCCGGCCCGGGACCAGGAGACCCAGTACTTC. Amino acid sequence: CASSPARDQETQYF.

This clone was counted between two and nine times. The chain couples TRBV6-2 or TRBV6-3 to TRBJ2-1; no clear D. CDR3 length equals 15 residues. V shed 2 bases and J shed 0 bases, with 8 bases lying between them. Germline-derived CDR1 and CDR2 are MNHEY and SVGEGT. The CDR3 loop reads CASSYPCSSYNEQFF. CDR3 nucleotide sequence: TGTGCCAGCAGTTACCCCTGTAGCTCCTACAATGAGCAGTTCTTC.

This clone was seen at least ten times. This chain joins TRBV12-3 or TRBV12-4 and TRBJ2-4, with unresolved D. V was shortened by 4 bases and J by 4 bases, with 2 bases between the two germline ends. The CDR3 is made up of 11 amino acids. CDR3 DNA: TGTGCCAGCAGTTCTAAAAACATTCAGTACTTC. Translating it yields CASSSKNIQYF.

The chain employs TRBV20-1 and TRBJ2-7, with no clear D. Deletions cut 5 bases from V and 4 bases from J, with 12 bases between. The V gene's germline CDR1 is DFQATT and CDR2 SNEGSKA (reference sequence). The CDR3 is 12 amino acids. DNA of the CDR3: TGCAGTGCTCGCCCTGACCCATACGAGCAGTACTTC. It codes for CSARPDPYEQYF.

This clone was recorded at least ten times. The V and J genes are TRBV9 and TRBJ2-7; either TRBD1 or TRBD2 may supply D (6 bases each). The germline V gene encodes CDR1 SGDLS and CDR2 YYNGEE. V lost 2 bases to trimming and J lost 6 bases, with 18 bases between them. The CDR3 loop spans 15 amino acids. For the CDR3, the DNA is TGTGCCAGCAGCGTTAGCGGAGCTCAGGGGTCCGAGCAGTACTTC. Its translation is CASSVSGAQGSEQYF.

This clone was seen at least ten times. The chain couples TRBV20-1 to TRBJ2-2; the D gene could be TRBD1 or TRBD2 (5 bases each). V gave up 1 base and J gave up 7 bases, with 19 bases separating them. Per the germline V gene, CDR1 is DFQATT and CDR2 is SNEGSKA (reference sequence). The CDR3 runs to 16 residues. The CDR3: CSARGARGPRSGELFF. DNA of the CDR3: TGCAGTGCTAGAGGTGCCCGGGGACCTAGGAGCGGGGAGCTGTTTTTT.

Turning to this clone: A much more abundant neighbour one base away suggests this may be a read error. The V call is TRBV5-1, the J call TRBJ2-2; D may be TRBD1 (6 bases). This CDR3 is built from 17 residues. The germline V gene encodes CDR1 SGHRS and CDR2 YFSETQ. The V end was cut by 5 bases, the J end by 0 bases, with 17 bases between. The CDR3 DNA follows: TGCGCCAGCAGATGGGGGACATCCCCTACGAACACCGGGGAGCTGTTTTTT. Translated, it gives CASRWGTSPTNTGELFF.

This clone showed up many times. J is TRBJ2-2 and V is TRBV18, with 9 bases lining up with TRBD1. The CDR3 totals 16 residues. Germline V gene data show CDR1 as KGHSH and CDR2 as LQKENI. Unmatched junction bases numbered 6, after V lost 3 bases and J lost 4 bases. CDR3 sequence: CASSPGQGSSTGELFF. In nucleotides, the CDR3 is TGTGCCAGCTCACCCGGACAGGGGAGTAGCACCGGGGAGCTGTTTTTT. The variable domain in full, with the rest retrieved from reference TRBV18 and TRBJ2-2, is NAGVMQNPRHLVRRRGQEARLRCSPMKGHSHVYWYRQLPEEGLKFMVYLQKENIIDESGMPKERFSAEFPKEGPSILRIQQVVRGDSAAYFCASSPGQGSSTGELFFGEGSRLTVL.

The table lists this clone with a few counts. The genes are TRBV2 and TRBJ1-5; D unclear. The germline CDR1 and CDR2 sequences are SNHLY and FYNNEI. CDR3 length equals 15 residues. Trimming shortened V by 5 bases and J by 8 bases, and 19 bases separated the two germline ends. The CDR3 DNA is TGTGCCAGCAGTTCAGAGGGCAGGATTACTGAGCCCCAGCATTTT. This gives the protein CASSSEGRITEPQHF.

This clone was picked up a small number of times. J is TRBJ2-3 and V is TRBV27; a possible D gene is TRBD2 (5 bases). Germline values: CDR1 MNHEY, CDR2 SMNVEV (reference sequence). The CDR3 has 14 residues. With 4 bases removed from V and 4 bases from J, the gap between germline ends came to 12 bases. DNA for the CDR3: TGTGCCAGCAGTTCCCACCGGGGTCCAGATACGCAGTATTTT. Residues: CASSSHRGPDTQYF.

This clone was picked up many times. The J gene is TRBJ2-5, the V gene TRBV25-1; the D gene is possibly TRBD1 (5 bases). From germline, CDR1 is MGHDK and CDR2 SYGVNS. The CDR3 sequence is 19 residues long. Trimming pared 0 bases from V and 2 bases from J, leaving 22 bases between. CDR3 amino acids: CASSEYLPHARVTQETQYF. CDR3 coding DNA: TGTGCCAGCAGTGAATACCTCCCCCATGCCAGGGTCACTCAAGAGACCCAGTACTTC.

The table lists this clone with many counts. V gene TRBV28 combines with J gene TRBJ2-7; the match to TRBD2 covers 14 bases. CDR3 length: 14 amino acids. The V segment lost 6 bases and the J segment 2 bases; nucleotides outside the gene matches: 0. Germline assignment: CDR1 MDHEN and CDR2 SYDVKM. CDR3: CASRTSGRAYEQYF. Here the CDR3 DNA reads TGTGCCAGCAGGACTAGCGGGAGGGCCTACGAGCAGTACTTC.

The table lists this clone with many counts. This chain uses TRBV20-1 with TRBJ2-7; no definite D call. Germline V CDR1 and CDR2: DFQATT, SNEGSKA (reference sequence). CDR3 length: 12 residues. The germline V and J ends were trimmed by 3 bases and 0 bases, with 6 bases remaining between them. This CDR3 reads CSASPSSYEQYF. The CDR3 DNA reads TGCAGTGCTAGTCCCAGCTCCTACGAGCAGTACTTC.

This clone was counted many times. The DNA of the CDR3 is TGTGCCAGCAGCTTAGTCGGGGGTGAAGCTTTCTTT. This sequence encodes CASSLVGGEAFF. The rearrangement uses TRBV7-8 and TRBJ1-1, with a tentative D call TRBD1 (5 bases). Germline V gives CDR1 SGHVS, CDR2 FQNEAQ. The CDR3 length is 12 residues. Trimming left V 1 base short and J 7 bases short, with 7 bases between.

This clone was detected ten times or more. The chain uses TRBV30 and TRBJ1-6; possibly TRBD1 for D (5 bases). This CDR3 is built from 17 residues. The germline gives CDR1 GTSNPN, CDR2 SVGIG (reference sequence). Trimming pared 2 bases from V and 5 bases from J, leaving 19 bases between. CDR3 sequence reads: CAWSLGVGAGDNSPLHF. For the CDR3, the DNA is TGTGCCTGGAGTTTAGGTGTTGGGGCGGGGGATAATTCACCCCTCCACTTT.

This clone was seen many times. The rearrangement links TRBV6-1 to TRBJ2-1; 12 bases are shared with TRBD2. This CDR3 is 14 amino acids long. Germline trimming cut 6 bases from V and 8 bases from J; bases unmatched to any gene: 5. CDR1 MNHNS and CDR2 SASEGT come from the germline V gene. Here the CDR3 DNA reads TGTGCCAGCAGCGGACTAGCGGGATATCATGAGCAGTTCTTC. This encodes CASSGLAGYHEQFF.